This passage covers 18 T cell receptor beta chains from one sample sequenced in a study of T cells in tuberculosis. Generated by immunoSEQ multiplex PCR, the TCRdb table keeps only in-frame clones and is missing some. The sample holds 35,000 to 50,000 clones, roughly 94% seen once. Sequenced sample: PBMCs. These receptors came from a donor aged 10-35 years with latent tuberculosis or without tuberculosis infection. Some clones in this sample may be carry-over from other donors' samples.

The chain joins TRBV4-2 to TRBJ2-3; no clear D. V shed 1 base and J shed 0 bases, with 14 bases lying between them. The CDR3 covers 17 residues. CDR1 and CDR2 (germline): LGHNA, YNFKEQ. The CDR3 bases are TGTGCCAGCAGCCAAGTAAGACTCGCGTCTAGCACAGATACGCAGTATTTT. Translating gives CASSQVRLASSTDTQYF.

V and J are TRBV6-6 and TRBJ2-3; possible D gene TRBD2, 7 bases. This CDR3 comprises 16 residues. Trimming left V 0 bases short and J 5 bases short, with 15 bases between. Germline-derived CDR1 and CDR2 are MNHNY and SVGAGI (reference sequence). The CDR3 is CASSYSIRGAKDTQYF. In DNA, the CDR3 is TGTGCCAGCAGTTACTCGATCCGGGGGGCTAAAGATACGCAGTATTTT.

CDR3: CASSLTGGQQETQYF. The CDR3 nucleotides are TGTGCCAGCAGCTTAACCGGCGGACAGCAAGAGACCCAGTACTTC. The gene calls are TRBV7-3 and TRBJ2-5, with a possible D match to TRBD1 (6 bases). Trimming removed 0 bases at V and 2 bases at J, with 10 bases between. The germline V gene encodes CDR1 SGHTA and CDR2 FQGTGA. This CDR3 is built from 15 residues. The whole variable domain, remainder taken from reference TRBV7-3 and TRBJ2-5, is GAGVSQTPSNKVTEKGKYVELRCDPISGHTALYWYRQSLGQGPEFLIYFQGTGAADDSGLPNDRFFAVRPEGSVSTLKIQRTERGDSAVYLCASSLTGGQQETQYFGPGTRLLVL.

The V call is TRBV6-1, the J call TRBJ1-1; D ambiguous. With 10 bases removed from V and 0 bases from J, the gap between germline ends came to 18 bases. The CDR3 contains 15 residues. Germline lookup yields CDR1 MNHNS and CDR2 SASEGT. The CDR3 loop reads CATKRSQQVNTEAFF. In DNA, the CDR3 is TGTGCCACCAAACGGAGTCAGCAAGTGAACACTGAAGCTTTCTTT.

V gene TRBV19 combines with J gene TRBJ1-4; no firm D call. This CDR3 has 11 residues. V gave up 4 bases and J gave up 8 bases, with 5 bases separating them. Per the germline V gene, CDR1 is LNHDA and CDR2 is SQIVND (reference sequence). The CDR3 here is CASSTSEKLFF. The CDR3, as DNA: TGTGCCAGTAGTACAAGCGAAAAACTGTTTTTT.

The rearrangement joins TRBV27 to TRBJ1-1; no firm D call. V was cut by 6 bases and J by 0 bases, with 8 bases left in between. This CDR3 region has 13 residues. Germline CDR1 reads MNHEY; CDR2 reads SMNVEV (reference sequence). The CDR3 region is CASRRGVNTEAFF. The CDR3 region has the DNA TGTGCCAGCAGGCGGGGAGTGAACACTGAAGCTTTCTTT.

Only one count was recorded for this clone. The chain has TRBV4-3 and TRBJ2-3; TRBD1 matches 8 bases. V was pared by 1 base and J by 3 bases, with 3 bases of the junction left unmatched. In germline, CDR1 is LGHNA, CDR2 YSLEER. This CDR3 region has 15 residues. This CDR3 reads CASSQGTGSTDTQYF. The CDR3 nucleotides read TGCGCCAGCAGCCAAGGGACAGGGTCTACAGATACGCAGTATTTT.

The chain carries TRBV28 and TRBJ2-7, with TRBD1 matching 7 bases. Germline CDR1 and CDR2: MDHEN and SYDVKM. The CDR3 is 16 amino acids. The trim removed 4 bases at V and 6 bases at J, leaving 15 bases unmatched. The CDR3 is CASSSPGTAKPSEQYF. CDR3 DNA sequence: TGTGCCAGCAGTTCACCCGGGACAGCAAAACCCAGCGAGCAGTACTTC.

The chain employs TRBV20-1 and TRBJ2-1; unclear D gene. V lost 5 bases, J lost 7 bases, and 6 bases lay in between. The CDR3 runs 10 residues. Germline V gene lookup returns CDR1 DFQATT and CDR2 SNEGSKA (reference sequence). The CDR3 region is CSAYLNEQFF. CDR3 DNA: TGCAGTGCTTATCTGAATGAGCAGTTCTTC.

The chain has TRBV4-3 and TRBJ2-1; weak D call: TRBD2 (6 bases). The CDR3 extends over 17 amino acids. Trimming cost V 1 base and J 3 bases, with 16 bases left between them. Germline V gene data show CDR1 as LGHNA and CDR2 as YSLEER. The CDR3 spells CASSQGVELAFYNEQFF. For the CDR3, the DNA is TGCGCCAGCAGCCAAGGAGTAGAACTAGCTTTCTACAATGAGCAGTTCTTC.

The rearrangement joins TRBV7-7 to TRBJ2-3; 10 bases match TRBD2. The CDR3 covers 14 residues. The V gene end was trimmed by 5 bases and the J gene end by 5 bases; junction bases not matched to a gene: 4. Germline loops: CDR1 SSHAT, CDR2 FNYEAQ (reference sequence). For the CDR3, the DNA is TGTGCCAGCAGCCCTAGCGGGAGTGGAGATACGCAGTATTTT. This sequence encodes CASSPSGSGDTQYF.

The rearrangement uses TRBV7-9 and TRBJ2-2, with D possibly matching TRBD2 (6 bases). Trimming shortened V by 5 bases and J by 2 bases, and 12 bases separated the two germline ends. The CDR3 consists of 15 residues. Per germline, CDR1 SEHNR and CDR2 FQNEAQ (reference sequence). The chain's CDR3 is CASSRLGINTGELFF. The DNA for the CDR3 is TGTGCCAGCAGCCGACTAGGAATAAACACCGGGGAGCTGTTTTTT.

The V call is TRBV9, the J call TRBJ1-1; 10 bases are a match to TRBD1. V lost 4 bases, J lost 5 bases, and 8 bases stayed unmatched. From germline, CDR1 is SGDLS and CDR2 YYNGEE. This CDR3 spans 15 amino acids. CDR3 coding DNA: TGTGCCAGCAGCAACCCGACAGGGGGCTGGACTGAAGCTTTCTTT. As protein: CASSNPTGGWTEAFF.

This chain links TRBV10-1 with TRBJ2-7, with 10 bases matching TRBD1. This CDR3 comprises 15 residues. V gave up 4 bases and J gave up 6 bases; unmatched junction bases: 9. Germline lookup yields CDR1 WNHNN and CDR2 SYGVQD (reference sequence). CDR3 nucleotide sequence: TGCGCCAGCAGTGCGGGACAGGGGTTAGCGCGCGAGCAGTACTTC. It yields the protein CASSAGQGLAREQYF.

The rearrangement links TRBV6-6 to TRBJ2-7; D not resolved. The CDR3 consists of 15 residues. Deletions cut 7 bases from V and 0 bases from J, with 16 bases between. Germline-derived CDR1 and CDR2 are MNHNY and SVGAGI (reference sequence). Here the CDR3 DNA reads TGTGCCAGCACCATTTCAGCTAGAACCTCCTACGAGCAGTACTTC. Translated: CASTISARTSYEQYF.

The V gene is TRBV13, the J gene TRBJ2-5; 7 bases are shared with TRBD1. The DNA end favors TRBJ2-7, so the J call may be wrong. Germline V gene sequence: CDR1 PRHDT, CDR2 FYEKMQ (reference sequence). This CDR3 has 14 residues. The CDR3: CASSPGQAAYEQYF. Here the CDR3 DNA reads TGTGCCAGCAGCCCCGGACAGGCGGCCTACGAGCAGTACTTC.

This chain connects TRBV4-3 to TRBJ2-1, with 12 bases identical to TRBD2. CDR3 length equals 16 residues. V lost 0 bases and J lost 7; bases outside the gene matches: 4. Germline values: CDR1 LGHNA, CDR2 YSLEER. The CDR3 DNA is TGCGCCAGCAGCCAAGATCTAGCGGGAGGGCCGAATGAGCAGTTCTTC. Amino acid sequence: CASSQDLAGGPNEQFF.

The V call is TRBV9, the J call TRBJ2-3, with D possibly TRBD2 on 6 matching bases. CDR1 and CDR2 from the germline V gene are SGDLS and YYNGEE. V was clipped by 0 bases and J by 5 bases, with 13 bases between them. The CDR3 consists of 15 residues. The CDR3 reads CASSVGSLGGDTQYF. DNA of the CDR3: TGTGCCAGCAGCGTAGGTTCCCTCGGGGGAGATACGCAGTATTTT.